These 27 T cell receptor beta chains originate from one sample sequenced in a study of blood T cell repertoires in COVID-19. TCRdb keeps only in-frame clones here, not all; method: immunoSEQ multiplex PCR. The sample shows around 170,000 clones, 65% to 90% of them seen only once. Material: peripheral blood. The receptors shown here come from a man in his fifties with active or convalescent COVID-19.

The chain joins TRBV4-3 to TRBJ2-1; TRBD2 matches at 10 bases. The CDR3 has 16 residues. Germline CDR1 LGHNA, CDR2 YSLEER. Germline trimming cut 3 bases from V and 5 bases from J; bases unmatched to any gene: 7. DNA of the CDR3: TGCGCCAGCAGCCATCGTAGCGGGGGGCATAACAATGAGCAGTTCTTC. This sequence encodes CASSHRSGGHNNEQFF.

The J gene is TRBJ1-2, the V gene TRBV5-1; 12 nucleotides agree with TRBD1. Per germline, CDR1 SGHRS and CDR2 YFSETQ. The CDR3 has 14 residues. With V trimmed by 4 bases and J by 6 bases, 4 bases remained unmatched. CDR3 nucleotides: TGCGCCAGCAGCCCGGGACAGGGGGCCGATGGCTACACCTTC. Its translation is CASSPGQGADGYTF.

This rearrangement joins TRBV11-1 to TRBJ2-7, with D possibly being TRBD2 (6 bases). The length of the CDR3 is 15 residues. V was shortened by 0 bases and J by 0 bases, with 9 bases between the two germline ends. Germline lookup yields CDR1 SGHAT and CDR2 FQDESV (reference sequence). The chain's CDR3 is CASSLAGLSSYEQYF. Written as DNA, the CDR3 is TGTGCCAGCAGCTTAGCGGGACTTAGCTCCTACGAGCAGTACTTC. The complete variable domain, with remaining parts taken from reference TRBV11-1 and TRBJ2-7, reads EAEVAQSPRYKITEKSQAVAFWCDPISGHATLYWYRQILGQGPELLVQFQDESVVDDSQLPKDRFSAERLKGVDSTLKIQPAELGDSAMYLCASSLAGLSSYEQYFGPGTRLTVT.

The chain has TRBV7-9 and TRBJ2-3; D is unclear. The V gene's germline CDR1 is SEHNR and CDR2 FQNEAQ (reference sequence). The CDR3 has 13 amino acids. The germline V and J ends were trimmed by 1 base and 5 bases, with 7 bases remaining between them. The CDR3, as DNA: TGTGCCAGCAGCTTAGATCAGCGAGATACGCAGTATTTT. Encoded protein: CASSLDQRDTQYF. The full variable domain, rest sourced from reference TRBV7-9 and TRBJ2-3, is DTGVSQNPRHKITKRGQNVTFRCDPISEHNRLYWYRQTLGQGPEFLTYFQNEAQLEKSRLLSDRFSAERPKGSFSTLEIQRTEQGDSAMYLCASSLDQRDTQYFGPGTRLTVL.

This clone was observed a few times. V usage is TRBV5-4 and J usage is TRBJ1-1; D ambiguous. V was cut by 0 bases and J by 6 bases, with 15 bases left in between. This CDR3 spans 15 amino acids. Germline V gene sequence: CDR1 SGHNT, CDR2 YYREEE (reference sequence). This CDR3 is CASSLGAGPSSEAFF. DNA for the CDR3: TGTGCCAGCAGCTTGGGAGCGGGCCCCAGTTCTGAAGCTTTCTTT.

The DNA of the CDR3 is TGCAGCGTTGAAGATCTTGATGGCTACACCTTC. It encodes CSVEDLDGYTF. V and J are TRBV29-1 and TRBJ1-2; no firm D call. The CDR3 has 11 amino acids. Germline-derived CDR1 and CDR2 are SQVTM and ANQGSEA. V was cut by 0 bases and J by 6 bases, with 5 bases left in between.

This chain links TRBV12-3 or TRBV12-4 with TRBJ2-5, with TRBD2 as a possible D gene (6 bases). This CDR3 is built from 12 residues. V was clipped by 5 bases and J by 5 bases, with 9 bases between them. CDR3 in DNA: TGTGCCAGCAGTAATCGGGGGGAGACCCAGTACTTC. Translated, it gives CASSNRGETQYF.

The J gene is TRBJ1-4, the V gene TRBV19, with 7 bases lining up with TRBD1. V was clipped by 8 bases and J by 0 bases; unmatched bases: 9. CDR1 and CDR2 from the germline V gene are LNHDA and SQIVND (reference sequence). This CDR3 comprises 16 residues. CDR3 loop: CASSGDRTATNEKLFF. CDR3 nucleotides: TGTGCCAGTTCGGGGGACAGAACTGCAACTAATGAAAAACTGTTTTTT.

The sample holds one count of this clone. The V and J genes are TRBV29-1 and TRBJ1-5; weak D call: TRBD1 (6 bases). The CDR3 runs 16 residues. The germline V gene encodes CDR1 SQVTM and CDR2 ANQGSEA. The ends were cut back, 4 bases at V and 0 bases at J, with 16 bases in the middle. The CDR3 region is CSVVRGARYSNQPQHF. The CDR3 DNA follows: TGCAGCGTTGTGCGGGGGGCTAGATATAGCAATCAGCCCCAGCATTTT.

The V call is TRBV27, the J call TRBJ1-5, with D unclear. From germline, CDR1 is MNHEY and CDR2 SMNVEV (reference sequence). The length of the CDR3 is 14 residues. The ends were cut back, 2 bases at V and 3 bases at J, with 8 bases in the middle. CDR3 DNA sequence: TGTGCCAGCAGTTTACGGGGTTACAATCAGCCCCAGCATTTT. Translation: CASSLRGYNQPQHF.

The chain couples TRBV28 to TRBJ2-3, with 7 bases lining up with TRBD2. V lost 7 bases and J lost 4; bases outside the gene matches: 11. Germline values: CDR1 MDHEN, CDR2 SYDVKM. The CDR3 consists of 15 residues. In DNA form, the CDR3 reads TGTGCCAGCACAACCCGGGGAGGGGAGCCAGATACGCAGTATTTT. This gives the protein CASTTRGGEPDTQYF.

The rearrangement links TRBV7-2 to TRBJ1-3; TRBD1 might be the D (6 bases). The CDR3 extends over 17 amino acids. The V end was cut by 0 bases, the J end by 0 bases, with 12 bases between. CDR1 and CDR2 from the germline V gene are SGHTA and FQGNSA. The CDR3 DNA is TGTGCCAGCAGCTTAGCGGCCGGGACAAGCTCTGGAAACACCATATATTTT. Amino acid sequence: CASSLAAGTSSGNTIYF.

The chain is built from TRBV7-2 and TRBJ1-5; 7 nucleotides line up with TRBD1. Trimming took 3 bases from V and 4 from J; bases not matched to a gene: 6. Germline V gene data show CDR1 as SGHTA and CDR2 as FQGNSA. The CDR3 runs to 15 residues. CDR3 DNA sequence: TGTGCCAGCAGCTTTACAGGGGTGTGGAATCAGCCCCAGCATTTT. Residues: CASSFTGVWNQPQHF.

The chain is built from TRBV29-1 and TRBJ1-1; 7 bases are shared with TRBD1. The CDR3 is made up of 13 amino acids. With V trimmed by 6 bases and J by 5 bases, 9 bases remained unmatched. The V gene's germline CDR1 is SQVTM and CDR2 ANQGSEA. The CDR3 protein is CSVSSQGRTEAFF. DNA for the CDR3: TGCAGCGTGAGCTCACAGGGGAGAACTGAAGCTTTCTTT.

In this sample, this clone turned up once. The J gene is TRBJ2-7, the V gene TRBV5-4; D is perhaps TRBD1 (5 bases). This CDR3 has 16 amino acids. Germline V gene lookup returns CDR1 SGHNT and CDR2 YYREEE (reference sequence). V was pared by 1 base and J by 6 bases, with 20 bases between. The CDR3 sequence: CASSLPHLIGAGEQYF. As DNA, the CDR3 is TGTGCCAGCAGCTTGCCCCACCTAATTGGGGCCGGCGAGCAGTACTTC. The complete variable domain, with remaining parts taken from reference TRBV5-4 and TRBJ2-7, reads ETGVTQSPTHLIKTRGQQVTLRCSSQSGHNTVSWYQQALGQGPQFIFQYYREEENGRGNFPPRFSGLQFPNYSSELNVNALELDDSALYLCASSLPHLIGAGEQYFGPGTRLTVT.

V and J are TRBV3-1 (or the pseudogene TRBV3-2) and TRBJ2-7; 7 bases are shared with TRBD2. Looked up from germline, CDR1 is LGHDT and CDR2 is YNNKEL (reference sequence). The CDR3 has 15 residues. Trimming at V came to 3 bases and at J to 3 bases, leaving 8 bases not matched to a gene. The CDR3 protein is CASSQRGDYLYEQYF. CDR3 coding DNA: TGTGCCAGCAGCCAGCGAGGGGACTACCTCTACGAGCAGTACTTC.

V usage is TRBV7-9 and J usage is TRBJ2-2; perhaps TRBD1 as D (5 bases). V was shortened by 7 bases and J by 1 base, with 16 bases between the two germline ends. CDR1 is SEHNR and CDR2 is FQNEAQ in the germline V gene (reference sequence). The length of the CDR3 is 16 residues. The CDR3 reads CASTSGTTGNTGELFF. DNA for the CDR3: TGTGCCAGCACCTCAGGAACCACAGGGAACACCGGGGAGCTGTTTTTT.

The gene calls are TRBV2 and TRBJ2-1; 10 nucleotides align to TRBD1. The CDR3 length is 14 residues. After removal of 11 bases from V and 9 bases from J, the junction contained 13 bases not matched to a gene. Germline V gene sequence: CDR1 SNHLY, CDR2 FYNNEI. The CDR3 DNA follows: TGTGCCTCCAGGGACAGGGGCTTTAGTATTGAGCAGTTCTTC. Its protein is CASRDRGFSIEQFF.

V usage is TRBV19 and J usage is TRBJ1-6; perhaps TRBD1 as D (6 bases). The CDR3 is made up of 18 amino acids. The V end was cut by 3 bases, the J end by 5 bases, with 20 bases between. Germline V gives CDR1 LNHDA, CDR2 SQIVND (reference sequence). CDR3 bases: TGTGCCAGTAGTATGAGGCCCACAGGGTATATCGATAATTCACCCCTCCACTTT. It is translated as CASSMRPTGYIDNSPLHF.

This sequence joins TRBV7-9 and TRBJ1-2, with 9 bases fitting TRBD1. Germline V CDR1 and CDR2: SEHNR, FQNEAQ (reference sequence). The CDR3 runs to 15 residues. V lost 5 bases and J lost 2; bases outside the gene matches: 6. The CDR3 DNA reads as TGTGCCAGCAGCCTCCCGGGACAGGGAAACTATGGCTACACCTTC. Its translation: CASSLPGQGNYGYTF.

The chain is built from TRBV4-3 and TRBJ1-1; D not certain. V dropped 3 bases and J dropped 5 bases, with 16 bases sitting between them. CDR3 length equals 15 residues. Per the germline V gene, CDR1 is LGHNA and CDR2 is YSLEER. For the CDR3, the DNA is TGCGCCAGCAGCCACGATGTAGGGAGCAATACTGAAGCTTTCTTT. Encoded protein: CASSHDVGSNTEAFF.

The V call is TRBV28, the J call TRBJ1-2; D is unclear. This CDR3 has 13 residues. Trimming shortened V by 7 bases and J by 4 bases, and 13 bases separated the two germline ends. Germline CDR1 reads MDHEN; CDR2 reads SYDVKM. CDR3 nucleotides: TGTGCCAGCAACCTCCAGTCGCCCTATGGCTACACCTTC. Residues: CASNLQSPYGYTF.

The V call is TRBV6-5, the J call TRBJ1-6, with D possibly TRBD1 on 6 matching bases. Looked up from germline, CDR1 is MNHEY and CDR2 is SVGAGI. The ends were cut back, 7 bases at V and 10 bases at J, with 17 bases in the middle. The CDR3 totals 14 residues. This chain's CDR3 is CASNAGGGASPLHF. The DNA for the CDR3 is TGTGCCAGCAACGCGGGTGGGGGGGCCTCACCCCTCCACTTT.

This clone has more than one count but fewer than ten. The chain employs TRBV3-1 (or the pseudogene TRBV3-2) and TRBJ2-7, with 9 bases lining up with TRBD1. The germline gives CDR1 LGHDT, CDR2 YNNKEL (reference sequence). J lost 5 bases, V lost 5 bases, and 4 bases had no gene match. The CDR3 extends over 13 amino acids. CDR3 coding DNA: TGTGCCAGCAGCGGCGGACAGGGGAACGAGCAGTACTTC. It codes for CASSGGQGNEQYF.

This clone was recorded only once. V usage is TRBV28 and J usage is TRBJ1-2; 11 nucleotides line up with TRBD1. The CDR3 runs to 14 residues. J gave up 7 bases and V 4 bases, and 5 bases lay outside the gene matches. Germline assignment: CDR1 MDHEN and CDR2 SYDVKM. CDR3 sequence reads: CASSSGQGERGYTF. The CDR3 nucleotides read TGTGCCAGCAGTTCGGGACAGGGGGAGCGTGGCTACACCTTC.

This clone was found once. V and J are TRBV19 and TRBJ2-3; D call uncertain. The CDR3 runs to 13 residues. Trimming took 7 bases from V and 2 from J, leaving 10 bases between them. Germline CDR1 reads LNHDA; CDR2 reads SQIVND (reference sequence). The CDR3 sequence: CASKVGPTDTQYF. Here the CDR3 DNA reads TGTGCCAGTAAGGTGGGCCCCACAGATACGCAGTATTTT. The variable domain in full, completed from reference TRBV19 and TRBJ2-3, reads DGGITQSPKYLFRKEGQNVTLSCEQNLNHDAMYWYRQDPGQGLRLIYYSQIVNDFQKGDIAEGYSVSREKKESFPLTVTSAQKNPTAFYLCASKVGPTDTQYFGPGTRLTVL.

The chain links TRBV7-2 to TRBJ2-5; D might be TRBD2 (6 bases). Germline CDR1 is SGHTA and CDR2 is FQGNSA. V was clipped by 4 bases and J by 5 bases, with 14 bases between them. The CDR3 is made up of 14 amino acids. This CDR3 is CASSWRGLAETQYF. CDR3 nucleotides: TGTGCCAGCAGCTGGAGAGGTCTAGCGGAGACCCAGTACTTC.